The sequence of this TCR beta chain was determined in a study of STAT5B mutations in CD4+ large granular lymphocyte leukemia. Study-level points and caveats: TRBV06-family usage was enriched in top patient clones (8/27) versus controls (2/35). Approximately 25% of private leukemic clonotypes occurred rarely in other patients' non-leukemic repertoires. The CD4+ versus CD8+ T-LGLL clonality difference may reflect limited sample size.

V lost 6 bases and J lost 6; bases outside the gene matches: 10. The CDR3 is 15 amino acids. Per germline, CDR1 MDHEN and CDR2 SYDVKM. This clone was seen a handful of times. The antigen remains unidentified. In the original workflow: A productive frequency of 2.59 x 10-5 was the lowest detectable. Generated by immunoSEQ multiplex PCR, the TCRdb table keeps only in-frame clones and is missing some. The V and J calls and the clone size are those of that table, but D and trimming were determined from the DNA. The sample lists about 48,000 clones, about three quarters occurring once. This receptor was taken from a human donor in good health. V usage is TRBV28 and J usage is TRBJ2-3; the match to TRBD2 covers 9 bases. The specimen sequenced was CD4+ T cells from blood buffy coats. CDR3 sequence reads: CASRAGTSIGDTQYF. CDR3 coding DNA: TGTGCCAGCAGGGCTGGGACTAGCATTGGGGATACGCAGTATTTT.